The T cell receptor (beta chain) described here comes from a study of T cells in localized non-small cell lung cancer. Study-wide points: Adjacent lung held a median about 57 of the top 100 tumor clones.

The CDR3 contains 14 residues. Germline V gene sequence: CDR1 SGDLS, CDR2 YYNGEE. Trimming pared 4 bases from V and 4 bases from J, leaving 14 bases between. Sequenced by immunoSEQ multiplex PCR; TCRdb stores in-frame clones only, minus some. The data contain about 1,600 clones, less than 25% of them singletons. This clone showed up just a few times. What it recognizes is unknown. This TCR derives from a male donor at least 60 years old with stage III lung adenocarcinoma. Sequencing used lung tumor tissue, obtained before any cancer treatment. V and J are TRBV9 and TRBJ1-1; a weak D match, TRBD1 (5 bases). CDR3 DNA sequence: TGTGCCAGCAGCCAGGGAGGGGATCTCACTGAAGCTTTCTTT. Encoded protein: CASSQGGDLTEAFF.